One TCR beta chain is described in this entry. Its cognate antigen is unknown. Notes on the study in general: Tumor Treg TCRs overlapped most with tumor naive CD4+ cells.

Full-length variable regions came from constant-region reverse primers plus semi-nested Nested Universal Primer A PCR. TCRdb processed the 5' RACE reads anew with MiXCR; each CDR3 protein has one entry. The sample lists about 46,000 distinct CDR3 sequences; roughly 30% were seen once. Trimming left V 0 bases short and J 4 bases short, with 7 bases between. The CDR3 has 13 residues. From germline, CDR1 is SGHRS and CDR2 YFSETQ. Naive CD4+ cells had CD25+ Tregs removed. The chain employs TRBV5-1 and TRBJ1-2; D is unresolved. The clonotype comes from a female donor with breast cancer. Sequences were obtained from naive CD4+ T cells sorted from blood. Subset reported: naive CD4+ T cells, CD4+CD45RA+CD25-. In DNA, the CDR3 is TGCGCCAGCAGCTTGGAGGGCCTCTATGGCTACACCTTC. Its protein is CASSLEGLYGYTF.